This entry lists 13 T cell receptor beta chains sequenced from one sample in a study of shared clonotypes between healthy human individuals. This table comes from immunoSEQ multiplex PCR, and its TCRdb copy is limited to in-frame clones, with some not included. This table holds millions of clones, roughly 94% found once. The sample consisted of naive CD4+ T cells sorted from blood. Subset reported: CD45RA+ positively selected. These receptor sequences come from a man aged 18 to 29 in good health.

The CDR3 DNA sequence: TGTGCCAGCAGCTTTAGCGGGAGGGGGAACTACGAGCAGTACTTC. This gives the protein CASSFSGRGNYEQYF. This rearrangement joins TRBV7-2 to TRBJ2-7; 11 nucleotides line up with TRBD2. The CDR3 is 15 residues long. The trim removed 3 bases at V and 3 bases at J, leaving 4 bases unmatched. Germline CDR1 SGHTA, CDR2 FQGNSA.

In DNA form, the CDR3 reads TGTGCCTGGAACCGGGGGGAGACAGATACGCAGTATTTT. It yields the protein CAWNRGETDTQYF. V and J are TRBV30 and TRBJ2-3, with 7 bases identical to TRBD2. This CDR3 has 13 amino acids. Germline-derived CDR1 and CDR2 are GTSNPN and SVGIG (reference sequence). V was clipped by 4 bases and J by 3 bases; unmatched bases: 4. The variable domain in full, with the rest retrieved from reference TRBV30 and TRBJ2-3, is SQTIHQWPATLVQPVGSPLSLECTVEGTSNPNLYWYRQAAGRGLQLLFYSVGIGQISSEVPQNLSASRPQDRQFILSSKKLLLSDSGFYLCAWNRGETDTQYFGPGTRLTVL.

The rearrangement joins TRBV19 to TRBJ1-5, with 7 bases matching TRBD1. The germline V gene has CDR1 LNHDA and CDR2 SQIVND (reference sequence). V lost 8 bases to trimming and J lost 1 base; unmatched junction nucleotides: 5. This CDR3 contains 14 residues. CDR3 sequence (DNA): TGTGCCAGTGGACACAGGGGCAGCAATCAGCCCCAGCATTTT. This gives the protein CASGHRGSNQPQHF.

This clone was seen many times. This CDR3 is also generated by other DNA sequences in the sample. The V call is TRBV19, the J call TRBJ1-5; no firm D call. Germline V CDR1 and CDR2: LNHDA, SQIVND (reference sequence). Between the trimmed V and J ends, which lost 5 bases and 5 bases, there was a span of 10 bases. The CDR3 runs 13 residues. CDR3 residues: CASSPLGDQPQHF. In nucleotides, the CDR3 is TGTGCCAGTAGTCCCCTTGGCGATCAGCCCCAGCATTTT.

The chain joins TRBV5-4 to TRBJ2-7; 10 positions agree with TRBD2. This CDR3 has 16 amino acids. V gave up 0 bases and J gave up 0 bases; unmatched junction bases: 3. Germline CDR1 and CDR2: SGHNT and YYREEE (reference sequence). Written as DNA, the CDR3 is TGTGCCAGCAGCTTGGAGCGGGGGGGCAGCTCCTACGAGCAGTACTTC. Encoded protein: CASSLERGGSSYEQYF.

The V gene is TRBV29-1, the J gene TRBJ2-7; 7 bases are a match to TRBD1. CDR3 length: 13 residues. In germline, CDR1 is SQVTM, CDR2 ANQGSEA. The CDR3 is CNPPTGTGYEQYF. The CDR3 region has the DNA TGCAACCCACCGACAGGGACCGGCTACGAGCAGTACTTC.

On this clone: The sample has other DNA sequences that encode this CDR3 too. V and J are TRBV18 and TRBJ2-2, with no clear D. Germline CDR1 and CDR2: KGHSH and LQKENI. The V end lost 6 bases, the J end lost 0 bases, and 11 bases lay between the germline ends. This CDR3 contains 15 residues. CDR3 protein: CASSPRESNTGELFF. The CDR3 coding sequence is TGTGCCAGCTCTCCTAGGGAATCGAACACCGGGGAGCTGTTTTTT. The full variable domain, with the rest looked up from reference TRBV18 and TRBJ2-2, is NAGVMQNPRHLVRRRGQEARLRCSPMKGHSHVYWYRQLPEEGLKFMVYLQKENIIDESGMPKERFSAEFPKEGPSILRIQQVVRGDSAAYFCASSPRESNTGELFFGEGSRLTVL.

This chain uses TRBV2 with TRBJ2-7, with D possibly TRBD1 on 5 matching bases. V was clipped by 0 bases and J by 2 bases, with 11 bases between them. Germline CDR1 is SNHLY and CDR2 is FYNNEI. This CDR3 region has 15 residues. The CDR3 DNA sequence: TGTGCCAGCAGTGAAGCGCCCTCCAGGGCCTACGAGCAGTACTTC. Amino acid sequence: CASSEAPSRAYEQYF.

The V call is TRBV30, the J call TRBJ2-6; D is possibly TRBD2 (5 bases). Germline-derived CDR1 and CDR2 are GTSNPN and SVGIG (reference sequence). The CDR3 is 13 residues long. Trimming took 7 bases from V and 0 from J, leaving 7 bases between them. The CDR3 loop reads CAYGNSGANVLTF. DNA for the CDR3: TGTGCCTACGGGAACTCTGGGGCCAACGTCCTGACTTTC.

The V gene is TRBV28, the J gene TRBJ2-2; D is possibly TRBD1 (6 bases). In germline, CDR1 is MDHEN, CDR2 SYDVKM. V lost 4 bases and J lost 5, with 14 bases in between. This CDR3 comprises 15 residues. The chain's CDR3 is CASSSEGVGTGELFF. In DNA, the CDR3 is TGTGCCAGCAGTTCCGAGGGGGTAGGAACCGGGGAGCTGTTTTTT.

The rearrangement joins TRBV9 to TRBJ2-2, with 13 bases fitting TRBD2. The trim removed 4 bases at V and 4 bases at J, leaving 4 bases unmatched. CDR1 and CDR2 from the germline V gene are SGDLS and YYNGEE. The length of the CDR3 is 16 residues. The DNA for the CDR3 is TGTGCCAGCAGCACAACTAGCGGGAGGGCCACCGGGGAGCTGTTTTTT. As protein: CASSTTSGRATGELFF.

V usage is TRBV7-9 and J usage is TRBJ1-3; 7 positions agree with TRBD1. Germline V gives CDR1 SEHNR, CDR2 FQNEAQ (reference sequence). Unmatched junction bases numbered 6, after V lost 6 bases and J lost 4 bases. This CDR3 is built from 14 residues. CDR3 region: CASSQQTGGNTIYF. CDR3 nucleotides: TGTGCCAGCAGTCAACAGACAGGGGGAAACACCATATATTTT.

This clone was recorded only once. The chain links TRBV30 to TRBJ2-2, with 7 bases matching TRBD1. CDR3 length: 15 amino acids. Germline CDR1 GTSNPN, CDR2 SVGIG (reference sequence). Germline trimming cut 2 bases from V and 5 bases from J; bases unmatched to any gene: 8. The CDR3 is CAWSYARGRTGELFF. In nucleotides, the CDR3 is TGTGCCTGGAGTTACGCGAGGGGGCGTACCGGGGAGCTGTTTTTT.